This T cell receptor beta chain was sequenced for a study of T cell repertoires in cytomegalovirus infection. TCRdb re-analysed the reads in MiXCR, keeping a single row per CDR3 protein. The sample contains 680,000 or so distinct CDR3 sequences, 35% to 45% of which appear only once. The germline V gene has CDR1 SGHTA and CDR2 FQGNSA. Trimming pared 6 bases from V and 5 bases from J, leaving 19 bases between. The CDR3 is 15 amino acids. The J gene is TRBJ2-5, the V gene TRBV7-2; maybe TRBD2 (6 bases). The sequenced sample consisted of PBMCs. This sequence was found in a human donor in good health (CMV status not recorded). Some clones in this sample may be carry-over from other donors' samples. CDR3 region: CASRSGGGEWETQYF. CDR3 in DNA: TGTGCCAGCAGATCCGGGGGAGGAGAGTGGGAGACCCAGTACTTC.